This TCR beta chain emerged from a study of identical twins. Study conclusions and caveats: There were fewer insertions in abundant cord blood beta clonotypes, but memory repertoires showed no such pattern.

Germline CDR1 MNHNY, CDR2 SVGAGI (reference sequence). Between the trimmed V and J ends, which lost 6 bases and 10 bases, there was a span of 18 bases. CDR3 size: 13 residues. With respect to this clonotype: Its antigen is currently unknown.

MiXCR, run by TCRdb on the 5' RACE reads, gives a single entry per CDR3 protein. The sample holds approximately 280,000 distinct CDR3 sequences, 6.5% to 9.5% seen once. The same sample was also studied in work on yellow fever vaccine responses in identical twins. From that paper: In identical twins, vaccine T cell responses appeared partly shared and partly individual.

This receptor was obtained from a woman between 18 and 30 years old in good health. The V call is TRBV6-6, the J call TRBJ1-1; tentatively, D is TRBD1 (5 bases). The sequenced sample was memory (CD45RO+) T cells sorted from blood. The CDR3 DNA follows: TGTGCCAGCAGCCCCGGCCGCAGGGTAGGAGCTTTCTTT. Translated, it gives CASSPGRRVGAFF.